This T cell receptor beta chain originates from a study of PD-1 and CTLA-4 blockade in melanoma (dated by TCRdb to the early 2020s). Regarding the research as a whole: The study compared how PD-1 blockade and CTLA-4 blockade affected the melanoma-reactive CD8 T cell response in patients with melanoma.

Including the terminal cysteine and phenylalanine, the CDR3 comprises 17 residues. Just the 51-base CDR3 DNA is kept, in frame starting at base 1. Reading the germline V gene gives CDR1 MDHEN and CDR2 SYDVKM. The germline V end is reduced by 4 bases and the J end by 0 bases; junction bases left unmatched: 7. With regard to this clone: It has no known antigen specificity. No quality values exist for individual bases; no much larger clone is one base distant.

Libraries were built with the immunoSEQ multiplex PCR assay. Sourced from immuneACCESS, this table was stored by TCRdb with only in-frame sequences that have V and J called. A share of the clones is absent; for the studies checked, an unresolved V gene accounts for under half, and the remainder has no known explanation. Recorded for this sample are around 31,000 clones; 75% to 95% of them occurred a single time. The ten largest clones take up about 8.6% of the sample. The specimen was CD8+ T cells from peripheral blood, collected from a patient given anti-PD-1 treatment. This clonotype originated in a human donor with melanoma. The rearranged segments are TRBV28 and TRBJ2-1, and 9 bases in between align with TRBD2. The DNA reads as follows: TGTGCCAGCAGTTCCGGGACTAGCTGGAGCTCCTACAATGAGCAGTTCTTC. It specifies CASSSGTSWSSYNEQFF.